This T cell receptor (beta chain) appears in the sequencing data of a study of T cells in Graves' hyperthyroidism and ophthalmopathy. Whole-study context: Pretreatment peripheral blood was obtained at initial diagnosis.

The study's findings and limits: Onset of ophthalmopathy came a median roughly 6.5 months after the model predicted it.

Note on this clonotype: Its antigen is unidentified.

Researchers amplified the TCR beta CDR3 regions from RNA transcripts. TCR CDR3 underwent first-round RT-PCR with the HTBI primer set. Each CDR3 protein is one row after TCRdb ran MiXCR on the multiplex PCR reads. The sample lists about 840,000 distinct CDR3 sequences; approximately 40% were seen once. Losses at the gene ends were 5 bases for V and 9 bases for J; bases not matched to a gene: 15. Looked up from germline, CDR1 is KGHDR and CDR2 is SFDVKD. The CDR3 contains 16 residues. Material: blood. This rearrangement joins TRBV24-1 to TRBJ2-7; 10 nucleotides match TRBD2. This clonotype was sampled from a young man with Graves' hyperthyroidism. The CDR3, as DNA: TGTGCCACCAGTGCTACAGGTTATAGCGGGAGGACGGGGCAGTACTTC. The encoded protein is CATSATGYSGRTGQYF.